The 20 T cell receptor beta chains below come from one sample, sequenced in a study of control samples from healthy donors and cancer patients. The table came from immunoSEQ multiplex PCR; TCRdb's copy has only in-frame clones and leaves some out. The profile shows under 150,000 clones, around 85% of them singletons. Sequencing was done on a sample of blood. The origin of the receptors is a woman between 25 and 40 years old in good health.

V gene TRBV7-2 combines with J gene TRBJ2-3, with D perhaps TRBD2 (5 bases). This CDR3 spans 16 amino acids. The germline V and J ends were trimmed by 1 base and 2 bases, with 13 bases remaining between them. In germline, CDR1 is SGHTA, CDR2 FQGNSA. The CDR3 here is CASSLGASRSTDTQYF. The CDR3 DNA sequence: TGTGCCAGCAGCTTAGGGGCTAGCAGGTCCACAGATACGCAGTATTTT.

The rearrangement joins TRBV5-1 to TRBJ1-1; D unresolved. The ends were cut back, 4 bases at V and 4 bases at J, with 14 bases in the middle. Germline loops: CDR1 SGHRS, CDR2 YFSETQ. The CDR3 spans 14 residues. The CDR3 here is CASSPSREGTEAFF. As DNA, the CDR3 is TGCGCCAGCAGCCCGTCTCGGGAGGGCACTGAAGCTTTCTTT.

V gene TRBV27 combines with J gene TRBJ2-1, with 12 bases identical to TRBD1. V lost 10 bases to trimming and J lost 7 bases; unmatched junction nucleotides: 8. CDR3 length equals 14 residues. The V gene's germline CDR1 is MNHEY and CDR2 SMNVEV (reference sequence). CDR3 sequence (DNA): TGTGCCACGTCCCGGGACAGGGGGCATAATGAGCAGTTCTTC. Translating gives CATSRDRGHNEQFF.

The genes are TRBV9 and TRBJ1-2, with a possible D match to TRBD1 (6 bases). CDR1 and CDR2 from the germline V gene are SGDLS and YYNGEE. There are 13 residues in the CDR3. V gave up 0 bases and J gave up 8 bases, with 11 bases separating them. This CDR3 reads CASSVGGPAGYTF. CDR3 bases: TGTGCCAGCAGCGTAGGGGGGCCCGCGGGCTACACCTTC.

This chain uses TRBV7-2 with TRBJ2-7, with 9 bases fitting TRBD2. The CDR3 spans 15 residues. The V gene's germline CDR1 is SGHTA and CDR2 FQGNSA. The V and J ends lost 2 bases and 5 bases, in that order; junction bases with no gene match: 7. As DNA, the CDR3 is TGTGCCAGCAGCTTACCTAGCGGGACGACCGACGAGCAGTACTTC. It is translated as CASSLPSGTTDEQYF.

The V call is TRBV13, the J call TRBJ2-5; D might be TRBD1 (6 bases). V was shortened by 4 bases and J by 5 bases, with 20 bases between the two germline ends. The CDR3 sequence is 16 residues long. Germline V gives CDR1 PRHDT, CDR2 FYEKMQ (reference sequence). In nucleotides, the CDR3 is TGTGCCAGCAGCTCCCTCGGGATAGCAGGGGCGGAGACCCAGTACTTC. Translating gives CASSSLGIAGAETQYF.

The chain employs TRBV7-2 and TRBJ2-7, with 9 nucleotides matching TRBD2. This CDR3 has 15 residues. J was trimmed by 6 bases and V by 4 bases; bases with no gene match: 10. Germline CDR1 reads SGHTA; CDR2 reads FQGNSA. The CDR3 loop is CASSSLGTSSAEQYF. The DNA for the CDR3 is TGTGCCAGCAGCTCCCTGGGGACTAGCTCCGCCGAGCAGTACTTC.

The rearrangement links TRBV9 to TRBJ1-1, with D uncertain. Germline V gene data show CDR1 as SGDLS and CDR2 as YYNGEE. The CDR3 is 15 amino acids. Trimming stripped 1 base from V and 0 bases from J, with 10 bases between. The DNA for the CDR3 is TGTGCCAGCAGCGTAAGTCTGGGGATGAACACTGAAGCTTTCTTT. Translation gives CASSVSLGMNTEAFF. Supplemented by reference TRBV9 and TRBJ1-1, the full variable domain reads DSGVTQTPKHLITATGQRVTLRCSPRSGDLSVYWYQQSLDQGLQFLIQYYNGEERAKGNILERFSAQQFPDLHSELNLSSLELGDSALYFCASSVSLGMNTEAFFGQGTRLTVV.

The chain is built from TRBV5-6 and TRBJ2-7; D perhaps matches TRBD2 (7 bases). Germline-derived CDR1 and CDR2 are SGHDT and YYEEEE. The V end lost 2 bases, the J end lost 6 bases, and 15 bases lay between the germline ends. The CDR3 has 14 amino acids. The CDR3 sequence is CASSFGRGGGEQYF. The CDR3 DNA reads TGTGCCAGCAGCTTTGGCAGGGGAGGGGGCGAGCAGTACTTC.

The gene calls are TRBV30 and TRBJ2-7, with no clear D. V lost 0 bases, J lost 0 bases, and 9 bases lay in between. CDR1 is GTSNPN and CDR2 is SVGIG in the germline V gene (reference sequence). The CDR3 has 14 amino acids. The CDR3 is CAWSVLPSSYEQYF. The CDR3 DNA reads as TGTGCCTGGAGTGTACTTCCTAGCTCCTACGAGCAGTACTTC.

Only one count was recorded for this clone. Other DNA sequences in the sample encode the same CDR3. This chain joins TRBV2 and TRBJ1-1; 7 bases agree with TRBD1. CDR3 size: 13 residues. CDR1 is SNHLY, CDR2 FYNNEI, per germline. Trimming took 6 bases from V and 2 from J; bases not matched to a gene: 3. The DNA for the CDR3 is TGTGCCAGCAGAAGACAGGGTAACACTGAAGCTTTCTTT. As protein: CASRRQGNTEAFF.

The chain joins TRBV5-1 to TRBJ2-3; the D is unclear. Germline values: CDR1 SGHRS, CDR2 YFSETQ. V was cut by 5 bases and J by 4 bases, with 14 bases left in between. This CDR3 comprises 14 residues. The CDR3 coding sequence is TGCGCCAGCAGGCGCGCCCTTCGGGCAGATACGCAGTATTTT. This translates into CASRRALRADTQYF.

The CDR3 coding sequence is TGTGCCAGCAGCTTTATGTGGGCGGACAGGGGGAACACTGAAGCTTTCTTT. It translates to CASSFMWADRGNTEAFF. J is TRBJ1-1 and V is TRBV13; 9 bases are shared with TRBD1. V shed 3 bases and J 1 base; nucleotides not matched to a gene: 9. Per germline, CDR1 PRHDT and CDR2 FYEKMQ (reference sequence). CDR3 length: 17 residues. Full variable domain (missing parts from reference TRBV13 and TRBJ1-1): AAGVIQSPRHLIKEKRETATLKCYPIPRHDTVYWYQQGPGQDPQFLISFYEKMQSDKGSIPDRFSAQQFSDYHSELNMSSLELGDSALYFCASSFMWADRGNTEAFFGQGTRLTVV.

The rearrangement joins TRBV18 to TRBJ2-1; 10 bases are shared with TRBD2. This CDR3 is built from 16 residues. Trimming removed 1 base from V and 6 bases from J; junction bases left unmatched: 6. Germline CDR1 KGHSH, CDR2 LQKENI. The CDR3 reads CASSPLSAGGRNEQFF. CDR3 DNA: TGTGCCAGCTCACCACTGTCAGCGGGAGGGCGCAATGAGCAGTTCTTC.

This clone has just one count. The chain uses TRBV28 and TRBJ1-4; D possibly corresponds to TRBD1 (6 bases). The CDR3 is made up of 15 amino acids. The germline V gene has CDR1 MDHEN and CDR2 SYDVKM. The V end was cut by 0 bases, the J end by 4 bases, with 9 bases between. In nucleotides, the CDR3 is TGTGCCAGCAGTTTATGGGGCAGGGGTAATGAAAAACTGTTTTTT. Its protein product is CASSLWGRGNEKLFF.

Only a few counts were recorded for this clone. The chain joins TRBV15 to TRBJ1-2; 7 bases fit TRBD1. From germline, CDR1 is LNHNV and CDR2 YYDKDF (reference sequence). This CDR3 is built from 17 residues. Trimming at V came to 3 bases and at J to 5 bases, leaving 15 bases not matched to a gene. Here the CDR3 reads CATSSGPTGTVDYGYTF. Written as DNA, the CDR3 is TGTGCCACCAGCAGCGGTCCAACCGGGACAGTTGATTATGGCTACACCTTC. Full variable domain (outside the CDR3, taken from reference TRBV15 and TRBJ1-2): DAMVIQNPRYQVTQFGKPVTLSCSQTLNHNVMYWYQQKSSQAPKLLFHYYDKDFNNEADTPDNFQSRRPNTSFCFLDIRSPGLGDTAMYLCATSSGPTGTVDYGYTFGSGTRLTVV.

This clone was counted a single time. V gene TRBV7-9 combines with J gene TRBJ1-1; D may be TRBD1 (5 bases). Germline assignment: CDR1 SEHNR and CDR2 FQNEAQ (reference sequence). V gave up 5 bases and J gave up 2 bases, with 18 bases separating them. The CDR3 covers 16 residues. CDR3 residues: CASSRTPVTLNTEAFF. DNA for the CDR3: TGTGCCAGCAGCAGGACACCAGTGACATTAAACACTGAAGCTTTCTTT.

A word on this clone: The same CDR3 arises from other DNA sequences in this sample as well. The chain combines TRBV5-1 with TRBJ2-7; possible D gene TRBD2, 5 bases. This CDR3 is built from 14 residues. Germline lookup yields CDR1 SGHRS and CDR2 YFSETQ. Trimming pared 2 bases from V and 4 bases from J, leaving 13 bases between. In DNA, the CDR3 is TGCGCCAGCAGCTTTAGTGAGCGGAGGTACGAGCAGTACTTC. It codes for CASSFSERRYEQYF.

Concerning this clone: The same CDR3 arises from other DNA sequences in this sample as well. The chain carries TRBV7-2 and TRBJ2-3; D gene ambiguous. Per the germline V gene, CDR1 is SGHTA and CDR2 is FQGNSA. This CDR3 has 13 amino acids. V lost 1 base to trimming and J lost 5 bases, with 7 bases between them. The CDR3 DNA is TGTGCCAGCAGCTTAGGCTCTGGAGATACGCAGTATTTT. This sequence encodes CASSLGSGDTQYF.

The rearrangement uses TRBV19 and TRBJ2-3; no definite D call. V was shortened by 3 bases and J by 0 bases, with 10 bases between the two germline ends. The CDR3 is 15 amino acids. The germline CDR1 and CDR2 sequences are LNHDA and SQIVND (reference sequence). This CDR3 reads CASSIAVGSTDTQYF. As DNA, the CDR3 is TGTGCCAGTAGTATCGCGGTGGGGAGCACAGATACGCAGTATTTT.